These T cell receptor beta chains were read from a single sample in a study of blood T cell repertoires in COVID-19. Method: immunoSEQ multiplex PCR; TCRdb's copy keeps in-frame clones and lacks some. This sample carries about 61,000 clones, roughly 84% of them seen once, and the ten largest clones take 4.5% to 7%. Material for sequencing was peripheral blood. Receptors were obtained from a woman aged 70-85 years with acute or convalescent COVID-19. The CDR3 runs from the conserved cysteine through the conserved F or W. The D gene is left open where the match is weak. Size is omitted from some rows. Given values are once, few, many or a class for expanded clones.

j_gene,d_gene,v_gene,abundance,CDR3aa,CDR3nt
TRBJ2-5,-,TRBV6-5,-,CASTPGSRETQYF,TGTGCCAGCACCCCAGGTTCTCGGGAGACCCAGTACTTC
TRBJ2-1,-,TRBV2,-,CASSEVGSPWNEQFF,TGTGCCAGCAGTGAAGTCGGGTCTCCCTGGAATGAGCAGTTCTTC
TRBJ2-5,TRBD1,TRBV7-9,-,CASREAGTGVETQYF,TGTGCCAGCAGGGAGGCCGGGACAGGGGTGGAGACCCAGTACTTC
TRBJ2-5,-,TRBV11-3,-,CASSPLQVQETQYF,TGTGCCAGCAGCCCGCTCCAGGTCCAAGAGACCCAGTACTTC
TRBJ1-2,TRBD1,TRBV5-5,-,CASSLQKGAGGYTF,TGTGCCAGCAGCCTACAAAAGGGGGCGGGCGGCTACACCTTC
TRBJ1-5,TRBD1,TRBV6-5,-,CASRPTGLDQPQHF,TGTGCCAGCAGGCCGACAGGGTTAGATCAGCCCCAGCATTTT
TRBJ2-3,-,TRBV19,once,CASSLQGSTDTQYF,TGTGCCAGTAGTCTACAGGGTTCCACAGATACGCAGTATTTT
TRBJ2-3,-,TRBV10-1,-,CASSLERAGDTQYF,TGCGCCAGCAGTCTCGAGAGGGCTGGAGATACGCAGTATTTT
TRBJ1-2,TRBD1,TRBV11-2,-,CASSLSGGGGYGYTF,TGTGCCAGCAGCCTGTCAGGGGGCGGGGGCTATGGCTACACCTTC
TRBJ1-3,-,TRBV4-1,-,CASSQQDLGNTIYF,TGCGCCAGCAGCCAACAGGATTTGGGAAACACCATATATTTT
TRBJ1-1,TRBD1,TRBV7-3,-,CASSLTGAEAFF,TGTGCCAGCAGCTTGACAGGGGCTGAAGCTTTCTTT
TRBJ1-5,-,TRBV27,-,CASSVDNNSNQPQHF,TGTGCCAGCAGTGTGGACAACAACAGCAATCAGCCCCAGCATTTT
TRBJ2-7,TRBD2,TRBV6-5,-,CASSYSVTSGSYEQYF,TGTGCCAGCAGTTACTCGGTGACTAGCGGTTCCTACGAGCAGTACTTC